These 30 T cell receptor beta chains share one sample of origin, sequenced in a study of technical replicates of blood from a handful of donors. The protocol was immunoSEQ multiplex PCR, while the TCRdb copy is restricted to in-frame clones and leaves out a portion. The sample holds roughly 92,000 clones; 85% to 95% are singletons and the top ten take about 0.37%. Sequencing used T cells isolated from PBMCs. The source is a human donor in good health.

The rearrangement joins TRBV5-1 to TRBJ1-4; D remains ambiguous. In germline, CDR1 is SGHRS, CDR2 YFSETQ. The CDR3 spans 15 residues. V was trimmed by 4 bases and J by 2 bases, leaving 12 bases between them. DNA for the CDR3: TGCGCCAGCAGCCCAACTGATGTGACTAATGAAAAACTGTTTTTT. This translates into CASSPTDVTNEKLFF.

This sequence joins TRBV27 and TRBJ2-5, with 7 bases fitting TRBD2. J was trimmed by 5 bases and V by 7 bases; bases with no gene match: 10. CDR3 size: 14 residues. Germline-derived CDR1 and CDR2 are MNHEY and SMNVEV (reference sequence). For the CDR3, the DNA is TGTGCCAGCATTGATACTTGGGGAGGGGAGACCCAGTACTTC. This codes for CASIDTWGGETQYF.

The chain combines TRBV7-3 with TRBJ2-3; no firm D call. V dropped 3 bases and J dropped 2 bases, with 6 bases sitting between them. CDR3 length: 13 amino acids. Germline CDR1 SGHTA, CDR2 FQGTGA. The CDR3: CASSLGITDTQYF. CDR3 nucleotides: TGTGCCAGCAGCTTGGGCATCACAGATACGCAGTATTTT.

The V gene is TRBV2, the J gene TRBJ2-5; 10 bases align to TRBD2. The germline gives CDR1 SNHLY, CDR2 FYNNEI. J gave up 2 bases and V 5 bases, and 11 bases lay outside the gene matches. This CDR3 comprises 17 residues. CDR3 sequence reads: CASSRTSGGGLQETQYF. CDR3 coding DNA: TGTGCCAGCAGTCGGACTAGCGGAGGTGGTTTACAAGAGACCCAGTACTTC.

This rearrangement joins TRBV15 to TRBJ2-7; 7 bases fit TRBD1. CDR1 and CDR2 (germline): LNHNV, YYDKDF (reference sequence). The CDR3 length is 16 residues. Trimming removed 0 bases from V and 3 bases from J; junction bases left unmatched: 8. Here the CDR3 DNA reads TGTGCCACCAGCAGAGAACCGGGCAGGGGGAGCTACGAGCAGTACTTC. It encodes CATSREPGRGSYEQYF.

CDR3 residues: CASSVAGREEQYF. Written as DNA, the CDR3 is TGTGCCAGTTCAGTCGCGGGACGTGAAGAGCAGTACTTC. J is TRBJ2-7 and V is TRBV19, with D possibly matching TRBD2 (6 bases). Germline loops: CDR1 LNHDA, CDR2 SQIVND (reference sequence). The CDR3 covers 13 residues. With 8 bases removed from V and 7 bases from J, the gap between germline ends came to 18 bases.

This rearrangement joins TRBV5-1 to TRBJ2-5; D is perhaps TRBD1 (5 bases). CDR3 length: 16 residues. CDR1 is SGHRS and CDR2 is YFSETQ in the germline V gene. V lost 0 bases and J 4 bases, leaving 16 bases between the germline ends. DNA for the CDR3: TGCGCCAGCAGCTTGGAGTTGCAGGGTACAGGAGAGACCCAGTACTTC. Its translation: CASSLELQGTGETQYF.

The V and J genes are TRBV11-3 and TRBJ1-3; D is uncertain. The V end was cut by 5 bases, the J end by 6 bases, with 17 bases between. Germline CDR1 is SGHNT and CDR2 is YENEEA. This CDR3 region has 15 residues. CDR3 nucleotides: TGTGCCAGCAGCCTACGGAGGGAGGTAGAAAACACCATATATTTT. It is translated as CASSLRREVENTIYF.

The chain combines TRBV5-1 with TRBJ2-1, with 8 bases identical to TRBD2. With 4 bases clipped from V and 4 bases from J, the junction kept 7 bases outside the gene matches. The CDR3 extends over 15 amino acids. CDR1 is SGHRS, CDR2 YFSETQ, per germline. CDR3 region: CASSLPTSEYNEQFF. The CDR3 region has the DNA TGCGCCAGCAGCCTCCCGACTAGCGAGTACAATGAGCAGTTCTTC. The full variable domain, rest sourced from reference TRBV5-1 and TRBJ2-1, is KAGVTQTPRYLIKTRGQQVTLSCSPISGHRSVSWYQQTPGQGLQFLFEYFSETQRNKGNFPGRFSGRQFSNSRSEMNVSTLELGDSALYLCASSLPTSEYNEQFFGPGTRLTVL.

The gene calls are TRBV19 and TRBJ2-7, with 11 bases lining up with TRBD2. The CDR3 length is 15 residues. Looked up from germline, CDR1 is LNHDA and CDR2 is SQIVND (reference sequence). V lost 7 bases to trimming and J lost 2 bases; unmatched junction nucleotides: 7. For the CDR3, the DNA is TGTGCCAGTACCACTAGCGGGAGCGGTCCCTACGAGCAGTACTTC. This encodes CASTTSGSGPYEQYF.

The V call is TRBV6-5, the J call TRBJ2-2, with a tentative D call TRBD2 (6 bases). Trimming took off 8 bases at V and 5 bases at J, with 15 bases between the two ends. Per the germline V gene, CDR1 is MNHEY and CDR2 is SVGAGI. The CDR3 sequence is 14 residues long. CDR3 sequence: CASSTQGGTGELFF. CDR3 coding DNA: TGTGCCAGCTCAACGCAGGGAGGAACCGGGGAGCTGTTTTTT.

The chain uses TRBV11-2 and TRBJ1-1; 9 nucleotides align to TRBD1. The CDR3 sequence is 13 residues long. The germline V gene has CDR1 SGHAT and CDR2 FQNNGV. With 7 bases clipped from V and 7 bases from J, the junction kept 7 bases outside the gene matches. CDR3 in DNA: TGTGCCAGCAACTGGGACAGGGAAGGTGAAGCTTTCTTT. It codes for CASNWDREGEAFF.

DNA for the CDR3: TGTGCCAGCTTTGACAGGGGGTTAAACGGGGAGCTGTTTTTT. Translation: CASFDRGLNGELFF. This chain uses TRBV6-1 with TRBJ2-2; 9 nucleotides align to TRBD1. The CDR3 is made up of 14 amino acids. Germline values: CDR1 MNHNS, CDR2 SASEGT. J was trimmed by 7 bases and V by 8 bases; bases with no gene match: 8.

This chain links TRBV7-9 with TRBJ2-7; 7 nucleotides line up with TRBD2. V lost 6 bases to trimming and J lost 0 bases; unmatched junction nucleotides: 8. Germline V gives CDR1 SEHNR, CDR2 FQNEAQ (reference sequence). The CDR3 sequence is 15 residues long. CDR3 amino acids: CASSSGGLGSYEQYF. CDR3 nucleotide sequence: TGTGCCAGCAGTTCGGGAGGACTAGGCTCCTACGAGCAGTACTTC.

The gene calls are TRBV7-2 and TRBJ2-2; D remains ambiguous. The CDR3 consists of 14 residues. Germline V gene lookup returns CDR1 SGHTA and CDR2 FQGNSA. Trimming removed 6 bases at V and 0 bases at J, with 8 bases between. Written as DNA, the CDR3 is TGTGCCAGCAGGCCTCTAGCGAACACCGGGGAGCTGTTTTTT. This sequence encodes CASRPLANTGELFF.

The chain has TRBV15 and TRBJ2-7, with 10 bases matching TRBD1. CDR3 length: 14 residues. The trim removed 6 bases at V and 2 bases at J, leaving 4 bases unmatched. Germline loops: CDR1 LNHNV, CDR2 YYDKDF (reference sequence). The CDR3 region is CATSYGTGAYEQYF. Here the CDR3 DNA reads TGTGCCACCAGTTATGGGACAGGGGCCTACGAGCAGTACTTC.

This clone is a singleton in its sample. This chain connects TRBV5-1 to TRBJ1-5, with D unclear. The V and J ends lost 4 bases and 1 base respectively, with 15 bases between them. Germline CDR1 reads SGHRS; CDR2 reads YFSETQ. CDR3 length: 16 amino acids. CDR3 DNA sequence: TGCGCCAGCAGCGGAGCAAGAGGTCCGAGCAATCAGCCCCAGCATTTT. Translation gives CASSGARGPSNQPQHF.

This clone was seen more than once but under ten times. The gene calls are TRBV4-1 and TRBJ2-1, with TRBD2 identical over 11 bases. Germline V lookup: CDR1 MGHRA, CDR2 YSYEKL. J lost 4 bases, V lost 2 bases, and 7 bases had no gene match. This CDR3 spans 17 amino acids. CDR3 sequence reads: CASSQKLLAGEYNEQFF. For the CDR3, the DNA is TGCGCCAGCAGCCAAAAGCTACTAGCGGGGGAATACAATGAGCAGTTCTTC.

The chain has TRBV19 and TRBJ1-4, with D possibly matching TRBD1 (6 bases). This CDR3 region has 17 residues. From germline, CDR1 is LNHDA and CDR2 SQIVND (reference sequence). V lost 0 bases, J lost 4 bases, and 15 bases lay in between. The CDR3 region has the DNA TGTGCCAGTAGTATAGATAGGTGGGGGGGCGTTAATGAAAAACTGTTTTTT. Its translation: CASSIDRWGGVNEKLFF. Full variable domain (outside the CDR3, taken from reference TRBV19 and TRBJ1-4): DGGITQSPKYLFRKEGQNVTLSCEQNLNHDAMYWYRQDPGQGLRLIYYSQIVNDFQKGDIAEGYSVSREKKESFPLTVTSAQKNPTAFYLCASSIDRWGGVNEKLFFGSGTQLSVL.

DNA for the CDR3: TGCGCCAGCAGTCCCGACAGGATCACGTCCTACGAGCAGTACTTC. Its protein is CASSPDRITSYEQYF. The chain links TRBV4-3 to TRBJ2-7; perhaps TRBD1 as D (6 bases). Per the germline V gene, CDR1 is LGHNA and CDR2 is YSLEER. Trimming took off 6 bases at V and 1 base at J, with 16 bases between the two ends. The CDR3 has 15 amino acids.

The chain couples TRBV19 to TRBJ2-7, with D hard to call. V shed 3 bases and J shed 6 bases, with 18 bases lying between them. The CDR3 totals 15 residues. Germline loops: CDR1 LNHDA, CDR2 SQIVND (reference sequence). The DNA of the CDR3 is TGTGCCAGTAGTATCAGGAAAGGCAGTGGCTCCGAGCAGTACTTC. Encoded protein: CASSIRKGSGSEQYF.

The chain joins TRBV9 to TRBJ1-1; D is perhaps TRBD1 (5 bases). Germline loops: CDR1 SGDLS, CDR2 YYNGEE. V dropped 4 bases and J dropped 1 base, with 14 bases sitting between them. The CDR3 is 15 amino acids. The CDR3 DNA sequence: TGTGCCAGCAGCCCCTCCGGGGGAGGGAACACTGAAGCTTTCTTT. Translation: CASSPSGGGNTEAFF.

This chain links TRBV30 with TRBJ2-1, with TRBD2 identical over 8 bases. Trimming cost V 4 bases and J 4 bases; bases outside gene matches: 0. Per germline, CDR1 GTSNPN and CDR2 SVGIG (reference sequence). The length of the CDR3 is 12 residues. CDR3 nucleotide sequence: TGTGCCTGGACTAGCGGGTACAATGAGCAGTTCTTC. Amino acid sequence: CAWTSGYNEQFF.

The chain joins TRBV19 to TRBJ2-2; 7 nucleotides match TRBD1. The V segment lost 10 bases and the J segment 1 base; nucleotides outside the gene matches: 9. Germline-derived CDR1 and CDR2 are LNHDA and SQIVND (reference sequence). The CDR3 has 15 residues. Here the CDR3 reads CATRAGTVNTGELFF. The DNA for the CDR3 is TGTGCCACCAGAGCCGGGACAGTGAACACCGGGGAGCTGTTTTTT.

The chain links TRBV2 to TRBJ2-1; D unclear. With 0 bases removed from V and 3 bases from J, the gap between germline ends came to 3 bases. The CDR3 spans 13 residues. Germline values: CDR1 SNHLY, CDR2 FYNNEI. CDR3 coding DNA: TGTGCCAGCAGTGAAGCTCTCTACAATGAGCAGTTCTTC. Its translation: CASSEALYNEQFF.

The chain employs TRBV28 and TRBJ2-2; D possibly corresponds to TRBD2 (6 bases). CDR1 MDHEN and CDR2 SYDVKM come from the germline V gene. The V gene lost 1 base and the J gene lost 5 bases, with 14 bases spanning the gap. The CDR3 is made up of 16 amino acids. CDR3 sequence: CASSLFSGTPTGELFF. The CDR3, as DNA: TGTGCCAGCAGTTTATTCTCCGGGACTCCTACCGGGGAGCTGTTTTTT.

The chain carries TRBV4-2 and TRBJ2-1; 8 bases are a match to TRBD2. Germline CDR1 is LGHNA and CDR2 is YNFKEQ. The V segment lost 2 bases and the J segment 3 bases; nucleotides outside the gene matches: 3. The CDR3 length is 15 residues. This CDR3 is CASSQPSGFYNEQFF. CDR3 coding DNA: TGTGCCAGCAGCCAACCTAGCGGGTTCTACAATGAGCAGTTCTTC.

The genes are TRBV18 and TRBJ2-3; a possible D gene is TRBD2 (5 bases). The V gene's germline CDR1 is KGHSH and CDR2 LQKENI. The CDR3 spans 14 residues. The V and J ends lost 3 bases and 5 bases respectively, with 12 bases between them. The CDR3 bases are TGTGCCAGCTCACCCCAACTAGAAGTAGATACGCAGTATTTT. Residues: CASSPQLEVDTQYF.

The V call is TRBV9, the J call TRBJ2-4; 9 bases match TRBD1. V was clipped by 4 bases and J by 6 bases; unmatched bases: 11. This CDR3 comprises 16 residues. Germline V gene sequence: CDR1 SGDLS, CDR2 YYNGEE. CDR3 residues: CASSPRDRDRANIQYF. The CDR3 DNA follows: TGTGCCAGCAGCCCAAGAGACCGGGACAGGGCAAACATTCAGTACTTC.

The chain employs TRBV6-5 and TRBJ2-1; TRBD1 matches at 7 bases. The length of the CDR3 is 16 residues. J lost 10 bases, V lost 3 bases, and 15 bases had no gene match. The germline gives CDR1 MNHEY, CDR2 SVGAGI. This CDR3 reads CASSYLRGLNFEEQFF. DNA for the CDR3: TGTGCCAGCAGTTATCTGAGGGGGCTAAATTTCGAAGAGCAGTTCTTC.